These 21 T cell receptor beta chains originate from one sample sequenced in a study of untreated major depressive disorder. Repertoires were generated with immunoSEQ multiplex PCR, while TCRdb's copy carries only in-frame clones and drops some. The table records about 21,000 clones, around 93% of them present only once. The sample was CD4+ T cells from PBMCs. The receptors here all came from a man aged 25 to 45 in good health.

This chain links TRBV7-3 with TRBJ2-1, with 10 bases that match TRBD1. There are 16 residues in the CDR3. V shed 2 bases, J shed 8 bases, and the junction held 9 bases outside the gene matches. CDR1 is SGHTA, CDR2 FQGTGA, per germline. The CDR3 bases are TGTGCCAGCAGCTTATATTCCCGGGACAGGGGCGATGAGCAGTTCTTC. Translation: CASSLYSRDRGDEQFF.

J is TRBJ2-1 and V is TRBV7-3, with D maybe TRBD2 (6 bases). This CDR3 has 13 residues. Looked up from germline, CDR1 is SGHTA and CDR2 is FQGTGA. V was shortened by 5 bases and J by 6 bases, with 11 bases between the two germline ends. CDR3 in amino acids: CASSGRIGNEQFF. The CDR3, as DNA: TGTGCCAGCAGCGGGAGGATTGGCAATGAGCAGTTCTTC.

Only a few counts were recorded for this clone. This chain joins TRBV2 and TRBJ1-2; D not certain. Germline lookup yields CDR1 SNHLY and CDR2 FYNNEI. The ends were cut back, 4 bases at V and 13 bases at J, with 10 bases in the middle. This CDR3 has 10 amino acids. CDR3 nucleotide sequence: TGTGCCAGCAGTGTCTTGGAGAGCACCTTC. This translates into CASSVLESTF.

The chain links TRBV2 to TRBJ2-1, with 10 bases aligning to TRBD2. Germline CDR1 reads SNHLY; CDR2 reads FYNNEI. The CDR3 has 14 residues. Trimming took 7 bases from V and 4 from J; bases not matched to a gene: 4. The CDR3 region has the DNA TGTGCCAGCATAACTAGCGGGGAGTACAATGAGCAGTTCTTC. Amino acids: CASITSGEYNEQFF.

This chain joins TRBV6-1 and TRBJ2-4; D is possibly TRBD2 (6 bases). Germline V gene sequence: CDR1 MNHNS, CDR2 SASEGT. The CDR3 is 13 residues long. V was pared by 8 bases and J by 9 bases, with 17 bases between. DNA for the CDR3: TGTGCCAGCCTTAAGCGGGCGTTCGGCATTCAGTACTTC. It codes for CASLKRAFGIQYF.

CDR3 coding DNA: TGTGCCTGGAGTGTACTCAAGACGGTGAACACTGAAGCTTTCTTT. This translates into CAWSVLKTVNTEAFF. This chain links TRBV30 with TRBJ1-1; the D is unclear. The germline V gene encodes CDR1 GTSNPN and CDR2 SVGIG (reference sequence). V was trimmed by 0 bases and J by 0 bases, leaving 11 bases between them. CDR3 size: 15 residues.

The chain links TRBV5-1 to TRBJ2-7; D assignment may be TRBD1 or TRBD2 (5 bases each). CDR3 length: 15 residues. Trimming left V 4 bases short and J 6 bases short, with 20 bases between. Germline V gene data show CDR1 as SGHRS and CDR2 as YFSETQ. The CDR3 region has the DNA TGCGCCAGCAGCCCGGGGATTCTCCTTGGGGGCGAGCAGTACTTC. Amino acid sequence: CASSPGILLGGEQYF.

The J gene is TRBJ1-1, the V gene TRBV6-1; D is uncertain. The germline V gene encodes CDR1 MNHNS and CDR2 SASEGT. This CDR3 region has 14 residues. Trimming shortened V by 2 bases and J by 3 bases, and 10 bases separated the two germline ends. The CDR3 DNA sequence: TGTGCCAGCAGTGAAAACACCGGGCACACTGAAGCTTTCTTT. Translation: CASSENTGHTEAFF.

The V gene is TRBV21-1, the J gene TRBJ1-3. TRBV21-1 is flagged as a pseudogene. This CDR3 has 15 amino acids. CDR3 amino acids: CASSYRGTRGNTIYF. Written as DNA, the CDR3 is TGTGCCAGCAGCTACAGGGGGACTAGAGGGAACACCATATATTTT.

This rearrangement joins TRBV4-1 to TRBJ2-2; 10 bases are a match to TRBD2. The CDR3 runs to 15 residues. Germline assignment: CDR1 MGHRA and CDR2 YSYEKL. After removal of 5 bases from V and 4 bases from J, the junction contained 4 bases not matched to a gene. The CDR3 sequence is CASSSSGRVTGELFF. The CDR3 DNA sequence: TGCGCCAGCAGCTCTAGCGGGAGAGTCACCGGGGAGCTGTTTTTT.

The chain couples TRBV7-8 to TRBJ2-5; a possible D gene is TRBD2 (6 bases). CDR1 and CDR2 from the germline V gene are SGHVS and FQNEAQ. The CDR3 spans 13 residues. The ends were cut back, 0 bases at V and 8 bases at J, with 10 bases in the middle. The CDR3 sequence: CASSLAGLSTQYF. CDR3 nucleotides: TGTGCCAGCAGCTTAGCGGGACTCTCAACCCAGTACTTC.

This clone has just one count. The chain has TRBV5-1 and TRBJ2-2; D not resolved. This CDR3 has 11 amino acids. With 4 bases removed from V and 7 bases from J, the gap between germline ends came to 5 bases. Germline CDR1 is SGHRS and CDR2 is YFSETQ. For the CDR3, the DNA is TGCGCCAGCAGCACTATCGGGGAGCTGTTTTTT. Amino acid sequence: CASSTIGELFF.

This chain uses TRBV5-1 with TRBJ2-2; D unclear. The germline gives CDR1 SGHRS, CDR2 YFSETQ. This CDR3 comprises 12 residues. V was shortened by 3 bases and J by 8 bases, with 8 bases between the two germline ends. CDR3 sequence: CASSWTEGELFF. DNA for the CDR3: TGCGCCAGCAGCTGGACGGAAGGGGAGCTGTTTTTT. The full variable domain, rest sourced from reference TRBV5-1 and TRBJ2-2, is KAGVTQTPRYLIKTRGQQVTLSCSPISGHRSVSWYQQTPGQGLQFLFEYFSETQRNKGNFPGRFSGRQFSNSRSEMNVSTLELGDSALYLCASSWTEGELFFGEGSRLTVL.

The chain combines TRBV2 with TRBJ1-1; no clear D gene. V was shortened by 10 bases and J by 6 bases, with 9 bases between the two germline ends. This CDR3 comprises 10 residues. CDR1 and CDR2 (germline): SNHLY, FYNNEI. CDR3 DNA: TGTGCCAACTCAATTCCTGAAGCTTTCTTT. Translated, it gives CANSIPEAFF.

The chain couples TRBV27 to TRBJ2-7; no clear D gene. The CDR3 is 15 amino acids. The V gene's germline CDR1 is MNHEY and CDR2 SMNVEV (reference sequence). V dropped 5 bases and J dropped 0 bases, with 14 bases sitting between them. The CDR3 spells CASSPVAVSSYEQYF. The CDR3, as DNA: TGTGCCAGCAGTCCGGTGGCGGTTAGCTCCTACGAGCAGTACTTC.

This rearrangement joins TRBV19 to TRBJ1-1; D gene uncertain. The CDR3 spans 13 residues. V shed 5 bases and J shed 5 bases, with 12 bases lying between them. Germline lookup yields CDR1 LNHDA and CDR2 SQIVND (reference sequence). The CDR3 is CASSPDLITEAFF. For the CDR3, the DNA is TGTGCCAGTAGTCCGGACCTGATTACTGAAGCTTTCTTT.

The chain couples TRBV2 to TRBJ2-5; D is uncertain. V lost 6 bases and J 4 bases, leaving 9 bases between the germline ends. CDR1 is SNHLY and CDR2 is FYNNEI in the germline V gene. CDR3 length: 12 amino acids. CDR3 sequence: CASRLGGETQYF. CDR3 nucleotides: TGTGCCAGCAGACTTGGCGGAGAGACCCAGTACTTC.

The genes are TRBV18 and TRBJ1-4; D gene unclear. Trimming took off 5 bases at V and 8 bases at J, with 18 bases between the two ends. The CDR3 spans 15 residues. Per germline, CDR1 KGHSH and CDR2 LQKENI. In DNA form, the CDR3 reads TGTGCCAGCTCAGAAGGCCCCGCGGTGAGGGAAAAACTGTTTTTT. This translates into CASSEGPAVREKLFF.

The chain couples TRBV5-1 to TRBJ2-1; D unclear. The CDR3 spans 11 residues. The ends were cut back, 4 bases at V and 4 bases at J, with 3 bases in the middle. Germline CDR1 reads SGHRS; CDR2 reads YFSETQ. The CDR3 DNA is TGCGCCAGCAGCACGTACAATGAGCAGTTCTTC. This sequence encodes CASSTYNEQFF.

This clone was observed a single time. The CDR3 loop reads CASSEWRSNTGELFF. In nucleotides, the CDR3 is TGTGCCAGCAGTGAATGGCGATCGAACACCGGGGAGCTGTTTTTT. The V and J genes are TRBV6-1 and TRBJ2-2; no firm D call. CDR1 and CDR2 from the germline V gene are MNHNS and SASEGT. CDR3 size: 15 residues. With 2 bases removed from V and 0 bases from J, the gap between germline ends came to 7 bases.

The chain carries TRBV30 and TRBJ2-2; D call uncertain. Trimming removed 8 bases at V and 1 base at J, with 14 bases between. Germline CDR1 is GTSNPN and CDR2 is SVGIG (reference sequence). The CDR3 extends over 14 amino acids. This CDR3 reads CASSPGLNTGELFF. The DNA of the CDR3 is TGTGCCAGTTCCCCCGGATTGAACACCGGGGAGCTGTTTTTT.